This T cell receptor (beta chain) was identified in a study of PD-1 blockade in mismatch repair-deficient tumors. The TCR-sequenced patients were a few responders to pembrolizumab. Repertoires were generated with immunoSEQ multiplex PCR, while TCRdb's copy carries only in-frame clones and drops some. The top ten hold over 15% of the sample, which has 20,000 to 25,000 clones, 84% seen once. Trimming left V 0 bases short and J 6 bases short, with 9 bases between. Germline values: CDR1 MNHEY, CDR2 SVGAGI. The CDR3 loop spans 13 amino acids. The V call is TRBV6-5, the J call TRBJ2-7; weak D call: TRBD1 (6 bases). The sequenced sample was peripheral blood, obtained 2 weeks after starting pembrolizumab. The origin of this receptor is an adult with mismatch repair-deficient cancer. In DNA, the CDR3 is TGTGCCAGCAGTTACTCATCAGGGGTCGAGCAGTACTTC. It yields the protein CASSYSSGVEQYF.